This TCR beta chain was identified during a study of control samples from healthy donors and cancer patients. This CDR3 has 15 amino acids. Trimming removed 3 bases at V and 4 bases at J, with 12 bases between. From germline, CDR1 is LGHDT and CDR2 YNNKEL (reference sequence). TCRdb's copy holds only in-frame clones and misses some; the assay was immunoSEQ multiplex PCR. The sample table includes some 190,000 clones. The chain carries TRBV3-1 (or the pseudogene TRBV3-2) and TRBJ1-4; D is unresolved. Material for sequencing was blood. The receptor was derived from a woman aged 25 to 39 in good health. The CDR3 region has the DNA TGTGCCAGCAGCCACGGAGGCAGCGTTAATGAAAAACTGTTTTTT. Its translation: CASSHGGSVNEKLFF.